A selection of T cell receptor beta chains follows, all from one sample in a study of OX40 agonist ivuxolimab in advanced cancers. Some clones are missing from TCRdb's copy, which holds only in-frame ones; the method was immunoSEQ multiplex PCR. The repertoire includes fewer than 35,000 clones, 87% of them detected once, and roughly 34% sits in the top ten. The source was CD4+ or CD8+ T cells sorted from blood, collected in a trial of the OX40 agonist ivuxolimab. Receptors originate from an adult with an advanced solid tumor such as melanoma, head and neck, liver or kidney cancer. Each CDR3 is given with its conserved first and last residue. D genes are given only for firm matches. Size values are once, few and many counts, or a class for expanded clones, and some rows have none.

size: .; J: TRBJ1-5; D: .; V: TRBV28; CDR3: CASSLWWGRKEPQHF; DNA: TGTGCCAGCAGTTTATGGTGGGGTCGGAAAGAGCCCCAGCATTTT
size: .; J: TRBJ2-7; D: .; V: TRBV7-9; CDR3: CASSLPGLPYEQYF; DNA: TGTGCCAGCAGCTTACCAGGGCTTCCCTACGAGCAGTACTTC
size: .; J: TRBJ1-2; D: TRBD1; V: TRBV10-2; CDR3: CASNEGTGYGYTF; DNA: TGCGCCAGCAACGAGGGGACAGGGTATGGCTACACCTTC
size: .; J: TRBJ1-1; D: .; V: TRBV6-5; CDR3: CASRRGGTEAFF; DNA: TGTGCCAGCCGAAGGGGAGGCACTGAAGCTTTCTTT
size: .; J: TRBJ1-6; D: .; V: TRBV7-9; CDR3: CASSPWSNSPLHF; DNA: TGTGCCAGCAGCCCATGGTCGAATTCACCCCTCCACTTT
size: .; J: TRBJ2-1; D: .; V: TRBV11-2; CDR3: CASSSYPSSASSSYNEQFF; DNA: TGTGCCAGCAGCTCTTACCCTTCTAGCGCCTCTAGCTCCTACAATGAGCAGTTCTTC
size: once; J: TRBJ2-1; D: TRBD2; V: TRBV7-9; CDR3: CASSLRPSGNEQFF; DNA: TGTGCCAGCAGCTTACGTCCTAGCGGCAATGAGCAGTTCTTC
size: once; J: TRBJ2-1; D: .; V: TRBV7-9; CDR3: CASSLPGSRNEQFF; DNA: TGTGCCAGCAGCTTACCTGGATCGAGGAATGAGCAGTTCTTC
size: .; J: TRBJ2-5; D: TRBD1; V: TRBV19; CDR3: CASSPSHRGTQYF; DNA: TGTGCCAGTAGTCCTTCCCACAGGGGGACCCAGTACTTC
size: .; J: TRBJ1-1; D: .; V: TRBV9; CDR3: CASSPGWNTEAFF; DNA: TGTGCCAGCAGTCCGGGCTGGAACACTGAAGCTTTCTTT
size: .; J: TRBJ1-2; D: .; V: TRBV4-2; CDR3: CASSQDESGIYYGYTF; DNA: TGTGCCAGCAGCCAAGATGAGTCAGGGATTTACTATGGCTACACCTTC
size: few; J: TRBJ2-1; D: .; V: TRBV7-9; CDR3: CASSRTVNEQFF; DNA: TGTGCCAGCAGCCGGACGGTGAATGAGCAGTTCTTC
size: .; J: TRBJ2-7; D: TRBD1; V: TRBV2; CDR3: CASSGDRGISYEQYF; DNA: TGTGCCAGCAGTGGGGACAGGGGGATCTCGTACGAGCAGTACTTC
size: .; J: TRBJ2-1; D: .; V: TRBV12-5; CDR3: CASGSYNEQFF; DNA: TGTGCTAGTGGTTCGTACAATGAGCAGTTCTTC
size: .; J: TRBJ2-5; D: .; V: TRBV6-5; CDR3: CASSYGEETQYF; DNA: TGTGCCAGCAGTTACGGTGAGGAGACCCAGTACTTC
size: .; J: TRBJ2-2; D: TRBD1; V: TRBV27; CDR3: CASSLSGTGSTGELFF; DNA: TGTGCCAGCAGTTTATCGGGGACAGGCTCGACCGGGGAGCTGTTTTTT
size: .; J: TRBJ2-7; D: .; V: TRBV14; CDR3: CASSGLSGAYEQYF; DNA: TGTGCCAGCAGCGGATTATCTGGAGCCTACGAGCAGTACTTC
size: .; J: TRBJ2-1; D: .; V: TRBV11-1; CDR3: CASSPPGGSYNEQFF; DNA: TGTGCCAGCAGCCCCCCGGGCGGGTCCTACAATGAGCAGTTCTTC
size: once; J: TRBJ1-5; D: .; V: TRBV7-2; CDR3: CASSPRAINQPQHF; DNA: TGTGCCAGCAGCCCAAGGGCCATAAATCAGCCCCAGCATTTT
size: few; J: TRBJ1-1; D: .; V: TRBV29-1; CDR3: CSVETGETFF; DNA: TGCAGCGTTGAGACAGGCGAGACTTTCTTT
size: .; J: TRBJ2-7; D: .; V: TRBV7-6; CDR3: CASSSGHEQYF; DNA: TGTGCCAGCAGCTCTGGACACGAGCAGTACTTC
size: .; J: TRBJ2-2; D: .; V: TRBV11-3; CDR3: CASSASRHLSNVGELFF; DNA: TGTGCCAGCAGCGCCTCGAGACACCTCAGTAATGTCGGGGAGCTGTTTTTT
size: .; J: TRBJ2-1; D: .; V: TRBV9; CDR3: CASSAPRSESSYNEQFF; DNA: TGTGCCAGCAGCGCTCCGCGGAGCGAGAGCTCCTACAATGAGCAGTTCTTC
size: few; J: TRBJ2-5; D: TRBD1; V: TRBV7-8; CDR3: CASSLVVTGGWETQYF; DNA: TGTGCCAGCAGCTTAGTAGTGACAGGGGGTTGGGAGACCCAGTACTTC
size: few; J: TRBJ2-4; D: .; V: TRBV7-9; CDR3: CASSLDNPRAQYF; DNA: TGTGCCAGCAGCTTAGACAACCCAAGGGCTCAGTACTTC
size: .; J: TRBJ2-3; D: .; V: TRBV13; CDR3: CASSSRDSADTDTQYF; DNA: TGTGCCAGCAGCTCCCGGGACTCCGCAGACACAGATACGCAGTATTTT
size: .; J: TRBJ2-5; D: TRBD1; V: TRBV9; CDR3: CASSVTPQGAPEETQYF; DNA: TGTGCCAGCAGCGTAACCCCACAGGGGGCCCCAGAAGAGACCCAGTACTTC
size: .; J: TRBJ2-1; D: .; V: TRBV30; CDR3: CAWSDWGEWLNEQFF; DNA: TGTGCCTGGAGTGATTGGGGGGAATGGCTCAATGAGCAGTTCTTC
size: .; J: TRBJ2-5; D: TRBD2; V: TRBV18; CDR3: CASSPYGLAEETQYF; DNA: TGTGCCAGCTCACCGTACGGACTAGCGGAAGAGACCCAGTACTTC
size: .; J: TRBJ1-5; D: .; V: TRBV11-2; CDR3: CASSADGYSNQPQHF; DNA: TGTGCCAGCAGCGCGGACGGTTATAGCAATCAGCCCCAGCATTTT
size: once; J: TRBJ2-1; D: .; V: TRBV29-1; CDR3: CSVEGRGSSRRADEQFF; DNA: TGCAGCGTTGAAGGTCGGGGTAGTAGCAGGCGGGCGGATGAGCAGTTCTTC
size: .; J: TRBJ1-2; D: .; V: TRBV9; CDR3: CASGGSHGYTF; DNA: TGTGCCAGCGGCGGGAGCCATGGCTACACCTTC
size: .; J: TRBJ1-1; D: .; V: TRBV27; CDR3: CASSPTAIITEAFF; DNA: TGTGCCAGCAGCCCGACAGCAATAATCACTGAAGCTTTCTTT
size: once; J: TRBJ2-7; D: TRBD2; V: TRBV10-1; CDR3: CARRTSGSSYEQYF; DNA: TGCGCCAGGAGGACTAGCGGGAGCTCCTACGAGCAGTACTTC
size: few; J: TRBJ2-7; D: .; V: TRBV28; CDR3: CASSLRELPSYEQYF; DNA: TGTGCCAGCAGTTTACGTGAACTCCCCTCCTACGAGCAGTACTTC
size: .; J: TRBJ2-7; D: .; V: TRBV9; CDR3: CASSEGTGEQYF; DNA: TGTGCCAGCAGCGAGGGGACGGGAGAGCAGTACTTC
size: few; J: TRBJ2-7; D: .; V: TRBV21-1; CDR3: CASSKAGAGTPRPSSYEQYF; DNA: TGTGCCAGCAGCAAAGCGGGCGCAGGAACTCCTAGGCCGAGCTCCTACGAGCAGTACTTC
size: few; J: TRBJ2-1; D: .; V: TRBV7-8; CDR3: CASSPPAPSSYNEQFF; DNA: TGTGCCAGCAGCCCCCCCGCTCCTAGCTCCTACAATGAGCAGTTCTTC
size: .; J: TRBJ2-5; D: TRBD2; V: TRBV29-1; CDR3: CSVEDTQWASGELIETQYF; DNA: TGCAGCGTTGAAGATACTCAGTGGGCTAGCGGGGAGCTGATAGAGACCCAGTACTTC
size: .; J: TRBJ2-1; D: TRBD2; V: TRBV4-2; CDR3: CASSHATSGRRGSYNEQFF; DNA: TGTGCCAGCAGCCACGCGACTAGCGGGAGAAGGGGCTCCTACAATGAGCAGTTCTTC
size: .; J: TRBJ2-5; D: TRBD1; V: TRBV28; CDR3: CASSLGRLRGRDETQYF; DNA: TGTGCCAGCAGTTTGGGCCGATTAAGGGGGCGTGATGAGACCCAGTACTTC
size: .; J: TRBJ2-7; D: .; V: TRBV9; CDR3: CASSVEEGGGNSYEQYF; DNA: TGTGCCAGCAGCGTAGAGGAGGGCGGCGGGAACTCCTACGAGCAGTACTTC
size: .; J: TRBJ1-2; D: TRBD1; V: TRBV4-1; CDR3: CASSQGGGFYGYTF; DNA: TGCGCCAGCAGCCAAGGAGGGGGCTTCTATGGCTACACCTTC
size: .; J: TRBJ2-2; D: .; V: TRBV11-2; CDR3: CASFGAGELFF; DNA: TGTGCCAGCTTCGGGGCCGGGGAGCTGTTTTTT
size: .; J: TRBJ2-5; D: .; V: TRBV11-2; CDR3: CASSLNSLKTQYF; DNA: TGTGCCAGCAGCTTAAACAGCTTGAAGACCCAGTACTTC
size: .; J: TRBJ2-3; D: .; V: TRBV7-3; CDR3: CASSFFPESTDTQYF; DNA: TGTGCCAGCAGCTTTTTCCCGGAGAGCACAGATACGCAGTATTTT
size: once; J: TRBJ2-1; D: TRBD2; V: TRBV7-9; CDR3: CASRPRSGSNGEQFF; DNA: TGTGCCAGCAGGCCTCGTAGCGGGAGTAATGGAGAGCAGTTCTTC
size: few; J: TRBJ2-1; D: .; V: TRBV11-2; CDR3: CASSSRTLPADNEQFF; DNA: TGTGCCAGCAGCTCCAGGACCCTCCCGGCGGACAATGAGCAGTTCTTC
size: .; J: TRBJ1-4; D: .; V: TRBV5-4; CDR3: CASSRGRGINEKLFF; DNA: TGTGCCAGCAGCAGGGGCCGGGGCATAAATGAAAAACTGTTTTTT